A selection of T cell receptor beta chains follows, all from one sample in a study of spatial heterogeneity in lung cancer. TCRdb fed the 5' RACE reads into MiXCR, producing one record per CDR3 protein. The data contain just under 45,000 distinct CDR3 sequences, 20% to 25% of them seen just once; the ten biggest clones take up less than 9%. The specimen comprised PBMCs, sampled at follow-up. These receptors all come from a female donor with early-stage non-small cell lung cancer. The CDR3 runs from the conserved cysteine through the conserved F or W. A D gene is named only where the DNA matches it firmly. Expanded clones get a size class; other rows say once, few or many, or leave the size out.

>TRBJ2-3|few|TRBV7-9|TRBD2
TGTGCCAGCAGCTTAGAGGTCCGCGGGAGGAGCGCAGATACGCAGTATTTT
CASSLEVRGRSADTQYF
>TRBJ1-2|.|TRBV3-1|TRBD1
TGTGCCAGCAGCCAGGGGGACAGGGACTATGGCTACACCTTC
CASSQGDRDYGYTF
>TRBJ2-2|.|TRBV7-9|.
TGTGCCAGCAGCTGGGATCGGGGAACGAACACCGGGGAGCTGTTTTTT
CASSWDRGTNTGELFF
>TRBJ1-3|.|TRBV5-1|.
TGCGCCAGCAGAGTAACGTCCTCTGGAAACACCATATATTTT
CASRVTSSGNTIYF
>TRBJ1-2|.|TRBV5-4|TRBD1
TGTGCCAGCAGCTTGAAGACAGGGAGCATTAACTATGGCTACACCTTC
CASSLKTGSINYGYTF
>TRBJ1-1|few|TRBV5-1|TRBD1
TGCGCCAGCAGCTCGGGACAGGTAAACACTGAAGCTTTCTTT
CASSSGQVNTEAFF
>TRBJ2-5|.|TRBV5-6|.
TGTGCCAGCAGCTCCGAGACCCTTCCAGAGACCCAGTACTTC
CASSSETLPETQYF
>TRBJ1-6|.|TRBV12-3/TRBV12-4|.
TGTGCCAGCAGTTTCCAGAATAATTCACCCCTCCACTTT
CASSFQNNSPLHF
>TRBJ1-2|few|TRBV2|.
TGTGCCAGCAGTGAATATCCTTGGCAGAAAAGGGGCTACACCTTC
CASSEYPWQKRGYTF
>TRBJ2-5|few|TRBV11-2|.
TGTGCCAGCAGCTGGCTGGGGACAACAGAAGAGACCCAGTACTTC
CASSWLGTTEETQYF
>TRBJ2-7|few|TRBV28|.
TGTGCCAGCATGGGCGTGGAACCCTACGAGCAGTACTTC
CASMGVEPYEQYF
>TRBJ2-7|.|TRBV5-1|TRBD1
TGCGCCAGCAGTTCGCCTCCCCGGGACAGAAAATACGAGCAGTACTTC
CASSSPPRDRKYEQYF
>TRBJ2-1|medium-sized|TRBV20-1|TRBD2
TGCAGTGCTAGAGTTGCCCTAGCGGGGGGATACAATGAGCAGTTCTTC
CSARVALAGGYNEQFF
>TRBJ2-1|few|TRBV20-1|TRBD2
TGCAGTGCTAGGGGTAGCGGGAGTGGAAATGAGCAGTTCTTC
CSARGSGSGNEQFF
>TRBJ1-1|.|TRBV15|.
TGTGCCGCCGGGGGACATATGAACACTGAAGCTTTCTTT
CAAGGHMNTEAFF
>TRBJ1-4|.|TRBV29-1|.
TGCAGCGCCTCCAGGGGTTTAAGTGAAAAACTGTTTTTT
CSASRGLSEKLFF
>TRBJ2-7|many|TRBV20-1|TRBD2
TGCAGTGCTAGAGATATCACTAGCGGGCGCTACTACGAGCAGTACTTC
CSARDITSGRYYEQYF
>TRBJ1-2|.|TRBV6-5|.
TGTGCCAGCAGTTCGACGGATAACTATGGCTACACCTTC
CASSSTDNYGYTF
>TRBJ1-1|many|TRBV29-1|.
TGCAGCGTTGATGCGGTGAACACTGAAGCTTTCTTT
CSVDAVNTEAFF
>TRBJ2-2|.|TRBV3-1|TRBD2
TGTGCCAGCAGCCAAGATCAGGTAGCGGGGCCCACCGGGGAGCTGTTTTTT
CASSQDQVAGPTGELFF
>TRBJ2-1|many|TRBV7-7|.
TGTGCTAGCAGCTTAGCCCCCGGGGACAATGAGCAGTTCTTC
CASSLAPGDNEQFF
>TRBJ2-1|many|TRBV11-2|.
TGTGCCAGCAGCTTAGGGGCCAGCCGGGGATATGAGCAGTTCTTC
CASSLGASRGYEQFF
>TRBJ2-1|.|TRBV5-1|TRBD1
TGCGCCAGTAGACAGGGCACTTACAATGAGCAGTTCTTC
CASRQGTYNEQFF
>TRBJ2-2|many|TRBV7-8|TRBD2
TGTGCCAGCAGCTCCTGGGGAGGGAGAGAAGACACCGGGGAGCTGTTTTTT
CASSSWGGREDTGELFF
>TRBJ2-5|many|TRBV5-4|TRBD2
TGTGCCAGCAGCTCCGGACTAGCGGGAGTGGGGGTCCAAGAGACCCAGTACTTC
CASSSGLAGVGVQETQYF
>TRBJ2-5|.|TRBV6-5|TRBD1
TGTGCCAGCAACCCGGGACAGATGTACCAAGAGACCCAGTACTTC
CASNPGQMYQETQYF
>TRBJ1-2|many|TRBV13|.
TGTGCCAGCAGCTGGCGGGGAACCTCTAACTATGGCTACACCTTC
CASSWRGTSNYGYTF
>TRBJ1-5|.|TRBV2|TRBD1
TGTGCCAGCAGTGTTCGACAGGGGGATCAGCCCCAGCATTTT
CASSVRQGDQPQHF
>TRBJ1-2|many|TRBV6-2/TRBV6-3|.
TGTGCCAGCAGTTACGGTCTCGGGGGGCTGAGTGGCTACACCTTC
CASSYGLGGLSGYTF
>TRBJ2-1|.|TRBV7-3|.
TGTGCCAGCAGCCCAGGAGGAAATGAGCAGTTCTTC
CASSPGGNEQFF
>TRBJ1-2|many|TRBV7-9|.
TGTGCCAGCAGCTTTGGTCAGGCGGATGGCTACACCTTC
CASSFGQADGYTF
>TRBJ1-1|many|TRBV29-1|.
TGCAGCGTTCTCGGACAGATGAACACTGAAGCTTTCTTT
CSVLGQMNTEAFF
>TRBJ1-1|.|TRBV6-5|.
TGCGCAATCTGGGGAGTGGACACTGAAGCTTTCTTT
CAIWGVDTEAFF
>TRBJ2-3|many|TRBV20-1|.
TGCAGTGCTAGCAGTAGCACAGATACGCAGTATTTT
CSASSSTDTQYF
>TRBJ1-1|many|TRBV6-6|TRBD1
TGTGCCAGCAGTCGGGACAGGGATGAAGCTTTCTTT
CASSRDRDEAFF
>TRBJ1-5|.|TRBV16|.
TGTGCCAGCAGCCATCTTGACTCCCCGGGCCTCCTCAATCAGCCCCAGCATTTT
CASSHLDSPGLLNQPQHF
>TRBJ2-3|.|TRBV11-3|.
TGTGCCAGCAGCTGGGGCCAGGATACGCAGTATTTT
CASSWGQDTQYF
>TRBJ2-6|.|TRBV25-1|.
TGTGCCTCCCTGCAGGACTCTGGGGCCAACGTCCTGACTTTC
CASLQDSGANVLTF
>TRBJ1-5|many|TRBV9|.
TGTGCCAGCAGCGTAGGCGTTCTTATTGATCAGCCCCAGCATTTT
CASSVGVLIDQPQHF
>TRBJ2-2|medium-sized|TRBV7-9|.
TGTGCCAGCAGCCCGGGCGACGGGGAGCTGTTTTTT
CASSPGDGELFF
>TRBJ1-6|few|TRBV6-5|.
TGTGCCAGCAGTTACTCGTTGTGGAATAATAATTCACCCCTCCACTTT
CASSYSLWNNNSPLHF
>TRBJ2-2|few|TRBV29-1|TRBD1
TGCAGCGTTCCATCGGGGACAGGTGCCACCGGGGAGCTGTTTTTT
CSVPSGTGATGELFF
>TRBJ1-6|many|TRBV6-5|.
TGTGCCAGCAGTTACTCGAGGGCGCGTCGGGAACCTAATTCACCCCTCCACTTT
CASSYSRARREPNSPLHF
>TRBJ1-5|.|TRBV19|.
TGTGCCAGTAGCTCCCTTAGCAATCAGCCCCAGCATTTT
CASSSLSNQPQHF
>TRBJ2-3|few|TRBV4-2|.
TGTGCCAGCAGCCAAGGGGACGCAGTGTCTTCGCAGTATTTT
CASSQGDAVSSQYF
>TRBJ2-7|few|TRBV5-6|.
TGTGCCAGCAGACCCGGGAATTCGGCCAACGAGCAGTACTTC
CASRPGNSANEQYF
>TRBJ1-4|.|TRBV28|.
TGTGCCACTCAGAGTAATGAAAAACTGTTTTTT
CATQSNEKLFF
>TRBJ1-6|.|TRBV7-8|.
TGTGCCAGCAGCTTCAGGGTCGGTAATTCACCCCTCCACTTT
CASSFRVGNSPLHF
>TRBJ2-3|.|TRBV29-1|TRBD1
TGCAGCGTGTGGGACAGCCTCACAGATACGCAGTATTTT
CSVWDSLTDTQYF
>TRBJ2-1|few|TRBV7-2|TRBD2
TGTGCCAGCAGCGCCAACCTCGGACTAGGGATCGACAATGAGCAGTTCTTC
CASSANLGLGIDNEQFF
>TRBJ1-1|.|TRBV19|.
TGTGCCAGTAGTATAGTGCGAGACACTGAAGCTTTCTTT
CASSIVRDTEAFF
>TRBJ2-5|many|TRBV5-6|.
TGTGCCAGCAGCCCCGTCGGCGGGCAAGAGACCCAGTACTTC
CASSPVGGQETQYF
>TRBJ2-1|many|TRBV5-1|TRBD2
TGCGCCAGCAGCAGACCGGGACTAGCGGATTCCTACAATGAGCAGTTCTTC
CASSRPGLADSYNEQFF
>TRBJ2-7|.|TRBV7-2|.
TGTGCCAGCAGCTTATCGGATGGGCGAGGGGAGCAGTACTTC
CASSLSDGRGEQYF